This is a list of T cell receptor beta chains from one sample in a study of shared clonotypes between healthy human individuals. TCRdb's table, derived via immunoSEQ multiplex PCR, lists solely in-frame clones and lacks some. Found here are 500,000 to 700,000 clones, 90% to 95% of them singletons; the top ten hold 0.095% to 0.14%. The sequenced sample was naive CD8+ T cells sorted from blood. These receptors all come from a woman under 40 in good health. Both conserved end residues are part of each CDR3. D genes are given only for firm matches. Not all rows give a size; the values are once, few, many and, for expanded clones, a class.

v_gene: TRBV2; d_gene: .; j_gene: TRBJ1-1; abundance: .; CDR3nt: TGTGCCAGCAGTGACGGGGGAGCTTTCTTT; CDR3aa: CASSDGGAFF
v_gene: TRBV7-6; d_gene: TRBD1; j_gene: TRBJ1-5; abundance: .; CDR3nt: TGTGCCAGCAGCTTACTCAAGGGGTTTGGACAGGGTGATCAGCCCCAGCATTTT; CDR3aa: CASSLLKGFGQGDQPQHF
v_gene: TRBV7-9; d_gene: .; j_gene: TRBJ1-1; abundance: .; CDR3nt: TGTGCCAGCAGCCCCGCCATGAACACTGAAGCTTTCTTT; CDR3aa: CASSPAMNTEAFF
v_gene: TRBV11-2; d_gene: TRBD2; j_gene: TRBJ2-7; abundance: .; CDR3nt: TGTGCCAGCAGCTCCCTCCTTGAGTCCGGACTAGCGGGACACGAGCAGTACTTC; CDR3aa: CASSSLLESGLAGHEQYF
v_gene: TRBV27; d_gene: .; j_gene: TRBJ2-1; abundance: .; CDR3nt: TGTGCCAGCAGTTATATAGGCAGAGAGCAGTTCTTC; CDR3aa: CASSYIGREQFF
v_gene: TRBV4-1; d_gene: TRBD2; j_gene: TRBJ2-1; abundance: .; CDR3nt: TGCGCCAGCAGGACTAGCGGGAGTTCCTACAATGAGCAGTTCTTC; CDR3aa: CASRTSGSSYNEQFF
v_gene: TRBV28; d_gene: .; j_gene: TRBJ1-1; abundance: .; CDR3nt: TGTGCCAGCAGTTTACGTGGAACTGGGACTGAAGCTTTCTTT; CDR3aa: CASSLRGTGTEAFF
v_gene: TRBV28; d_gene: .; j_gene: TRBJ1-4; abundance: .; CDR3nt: TGTGCCAGCAGTTCACCTCGGGACACACCATTCGGAGATGAAAAACTGTTTTTT; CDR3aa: CASSSPRDTPFGDEKLFF
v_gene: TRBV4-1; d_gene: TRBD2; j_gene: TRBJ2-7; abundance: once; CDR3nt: TGCGCCAGCAGCCCCGGACAGTTGCTAGCGGGAGTGGACGAGCAGTACTTC; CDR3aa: CASSPGQLLAGVDEQYF
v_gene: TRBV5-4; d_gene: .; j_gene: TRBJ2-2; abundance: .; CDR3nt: TGTGCCAGCAGCCTCCAACCAGGGGTGGAGAACACCGGGGAGCTGTTTTTT; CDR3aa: CASSLQPGVENTGELFF
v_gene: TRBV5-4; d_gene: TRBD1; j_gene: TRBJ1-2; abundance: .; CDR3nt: TGTGCCAGCAGCTTAAGAGGGGGCGCGAATGGCTACACCTTC; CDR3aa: CASSLRGGANGYTF
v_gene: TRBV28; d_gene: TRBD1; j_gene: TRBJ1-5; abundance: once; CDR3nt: TGTGCCAGCAGCGGGACAGGGGCTCAGCCCCAGCATTTT; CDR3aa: CASSGTGAQPQHF
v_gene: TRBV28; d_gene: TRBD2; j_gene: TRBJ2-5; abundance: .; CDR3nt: TGTGCCAGCAGTTTCGTTGCCCGGGAGGGGTGTTTGGAGACCCAGTACTTC; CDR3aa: CASSFVAREGCLETQYF
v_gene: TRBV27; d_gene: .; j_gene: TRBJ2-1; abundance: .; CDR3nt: TGTGCCAGTGCATGGGGGCTGATCGGGGAGCAGTTCTTC; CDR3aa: CASAWGLIGEQFF
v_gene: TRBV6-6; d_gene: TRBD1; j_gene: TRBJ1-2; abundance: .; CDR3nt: TGTGCCAGCCAGTTTAGAGATGCAGGGGGCCTTAAGGGCTACACCTTC; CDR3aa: CASQFRDAGGLKGYTF
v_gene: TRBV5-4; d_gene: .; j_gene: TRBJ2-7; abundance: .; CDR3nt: TGTGCCAGCAGCTCTAGGGACGAGCAGTACTTC; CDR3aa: CASSSRDEQYF
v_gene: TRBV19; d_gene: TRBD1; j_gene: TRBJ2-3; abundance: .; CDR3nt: TGTGCCACCGCGGACAGGGGTGGGGATACGCAGTATTTT; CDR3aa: CATADRGGDTQYF
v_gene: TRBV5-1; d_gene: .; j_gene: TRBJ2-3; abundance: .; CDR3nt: TGCGCCAGCAGCTCCTCGAGAGGGGTCGCAGATACGCAGTATTTT; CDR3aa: CASSSSRGVADTQYF
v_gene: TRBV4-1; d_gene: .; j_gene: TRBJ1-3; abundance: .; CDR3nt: TGCGCCAGCAGCCAAGAAGAAGGGGGAACGCAGATTGGAAACACCATATATTTT; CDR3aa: CASSQEEGGTQIGNTIYF
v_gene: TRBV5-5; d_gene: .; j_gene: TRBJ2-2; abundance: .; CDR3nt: TGTGCCAGCAGCTTGTTCGCGGTCCCCCCCGGGGAGCTGTTTTTT; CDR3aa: CASSLFAVPPGELFF
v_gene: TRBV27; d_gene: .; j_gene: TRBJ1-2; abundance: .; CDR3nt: TGTGCCAGCAGTCCGTCCGGGACGGAATATTCTAACTATGGCTACACCTTC; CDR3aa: CASSPSGTEYSNYGYTF
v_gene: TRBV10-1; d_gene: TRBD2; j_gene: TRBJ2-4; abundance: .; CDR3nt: TGCGCCAGCAGTGAGCTAGGGACTAGCGGAGACAAAAACATTCAGTACTTC; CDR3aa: CASSELGTSGDKNIQYF
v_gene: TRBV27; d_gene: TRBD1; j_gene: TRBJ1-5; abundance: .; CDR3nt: TGTGCCAGCAGTCCGACAGGGGCTAATCAGCCCCAGCATTTT; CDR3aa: CASSPTGANQPQHF
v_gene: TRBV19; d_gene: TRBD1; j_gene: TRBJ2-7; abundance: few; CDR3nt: TGTGCCAGTAGCCTATCAGGTGGGACAGGGACCTACGAGCAGTACTTC; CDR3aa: CASSLSGGTGTYEQYF
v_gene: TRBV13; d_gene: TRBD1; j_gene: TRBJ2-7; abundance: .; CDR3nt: TGTGCCAGCAGCTTGGGCCCCGGGACAGGGTTTCTCGAGCAGTACTTC; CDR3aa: CASSLGPGTGFLEQYF
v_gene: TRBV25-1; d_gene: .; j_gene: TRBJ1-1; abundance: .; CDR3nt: TGTGCCAGCAGTGAGGGTCAGAACACTGAAGCTTTCTTT; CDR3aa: CASSEGQNTEAFF
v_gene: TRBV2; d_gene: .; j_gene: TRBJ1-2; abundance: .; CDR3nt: TGTGCCAGCACCCGCCCCCCCCAGGGATTCGATGGCTACACCTTC; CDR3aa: CASTRPPQGFDGYTF
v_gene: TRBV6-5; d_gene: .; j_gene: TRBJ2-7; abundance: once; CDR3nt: TGTGCCAGCAGTCCCGGGACGGACGATTCCTACGAGCAGTACTTC; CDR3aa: CASSPGTDDSYEQYF
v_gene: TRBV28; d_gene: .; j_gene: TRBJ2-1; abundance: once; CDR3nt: TGTGCCAGCAGTCAGTCCTACAATGAGCAGTTCTTC; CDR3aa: CASSQSYNEQFF
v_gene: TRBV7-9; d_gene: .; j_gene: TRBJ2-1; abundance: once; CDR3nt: TGTGCCAGCACTATCGGAGCGAAATACAATGAGCAGTTCTTC; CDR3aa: CASTIGAKYNEQFF
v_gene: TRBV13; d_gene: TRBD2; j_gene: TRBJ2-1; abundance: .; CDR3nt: TGTGCCAGCAGCTCAACTAGCGGGAGTGGTAATGAGCAGTTCTTC; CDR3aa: CASSSTSGSGNEQFF